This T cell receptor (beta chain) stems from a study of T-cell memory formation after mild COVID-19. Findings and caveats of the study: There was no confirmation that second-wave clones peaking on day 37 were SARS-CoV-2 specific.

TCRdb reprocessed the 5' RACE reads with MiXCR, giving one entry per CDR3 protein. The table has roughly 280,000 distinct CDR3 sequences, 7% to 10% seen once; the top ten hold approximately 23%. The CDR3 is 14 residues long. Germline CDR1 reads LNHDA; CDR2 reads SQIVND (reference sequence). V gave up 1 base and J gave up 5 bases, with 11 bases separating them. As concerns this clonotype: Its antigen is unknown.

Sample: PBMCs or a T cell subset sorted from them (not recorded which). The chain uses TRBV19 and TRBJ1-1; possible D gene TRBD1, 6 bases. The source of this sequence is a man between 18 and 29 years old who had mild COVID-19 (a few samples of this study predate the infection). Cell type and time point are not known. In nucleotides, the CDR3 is TGTGCCAGTAGTATAGCTGGGGGGCGGACTGAAGCTTTCTTT. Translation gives CASSIAGGRTEAFF.